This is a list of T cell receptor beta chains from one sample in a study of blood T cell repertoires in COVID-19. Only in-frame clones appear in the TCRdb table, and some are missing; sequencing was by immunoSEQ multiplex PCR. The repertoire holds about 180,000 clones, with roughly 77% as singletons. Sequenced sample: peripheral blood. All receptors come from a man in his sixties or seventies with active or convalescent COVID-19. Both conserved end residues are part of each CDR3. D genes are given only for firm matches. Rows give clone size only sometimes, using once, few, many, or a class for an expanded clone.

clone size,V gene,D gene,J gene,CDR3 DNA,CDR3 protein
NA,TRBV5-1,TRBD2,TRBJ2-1,TGCGCCAGCAGCCCGCCGACTAGCTCCAATGAGCAGTTCTTC,CASSPPTSSNEQFF
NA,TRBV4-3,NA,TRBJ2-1,TGCGCCAGCAGCCAAGATTGGGCAGCAAATGAGCAGTTCTTC,CASSQDWAANEQFF
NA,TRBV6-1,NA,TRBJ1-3,TGTGCCAGCAGTGAAGGGGGGGGAACTGGAAACACCATATATTTT,CASSEGGGTGNTIYF
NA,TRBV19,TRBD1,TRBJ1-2,TGTGCCAGTCGAACATGGGGGACAGGGAATAACTATGGCTACACCTTC,CASRTWGTGNNYGYTF
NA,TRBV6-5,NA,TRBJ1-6,TGTGCCAGCGAGGAGGGTAATAATTCACCCCTCCACTTT,CASEEGNNSPLHF
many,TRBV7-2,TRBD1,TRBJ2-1,TGTGCCAGCAGCCCTGGGACAGTCCTATACAATGAGCAGTTCTTC,CASSPGTVLYNEQFF
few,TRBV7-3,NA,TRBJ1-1,TGTGCCAGCAGCGCGACAGCGAACACTGAAGCTTTCTTT,CASSATANTEAFF
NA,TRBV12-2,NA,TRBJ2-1,TGTGCAAGTCGCTTAGCTAGCGCCCGAAGCTCCTACAATGAGCAGTTCTTC,CASRLASARSSYNEQFF
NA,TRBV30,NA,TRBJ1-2,TGTGCCTGGACCAGGGGACGGAACTATGGCTACACCTTC,CAWTRGRNYGYTF
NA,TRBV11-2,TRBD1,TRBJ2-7,TGTGCCAGCAGCCCCCAAGACAGGGGGAACGGCGAGCAGTACTTC,CASSPQDRGNGEQYF
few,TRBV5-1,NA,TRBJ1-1,TGCGCCAGCAGATTGGACACCTTGAACACTGAAGCTTTCTTT,CASRLDTLNTEAFF
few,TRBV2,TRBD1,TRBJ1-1,TGTGCCAGCAGTGGGACAGGGTACACTGAAGCTTTCTTT,CASSGTGYTEAFF
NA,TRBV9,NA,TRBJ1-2,TGTGCCAGCAGCAACTCCCCCACTAACTATGGCTACACCTTC,CASSNSPTNYGYTF
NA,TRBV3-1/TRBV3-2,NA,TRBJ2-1,TGTGCCAGCAGCCAAGGTTCCGGGACTGAGTACAATGAGCAGTTCTTC,CASSQGSGTEYNEQFF
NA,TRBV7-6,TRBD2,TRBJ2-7,TGTGCCAGCAGCCCTAGCAGCGGGGGGTCTCTCTTAAGCTACGAGCAGTACTTC,CASSPSSGGSLLSYEQYF
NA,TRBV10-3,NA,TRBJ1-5,TGTGCCATCAGTGAAACTGTTGGAACAGGCTCTAACCAGCCCCAGCATTTT,CAISETVGTGSNQPQHF
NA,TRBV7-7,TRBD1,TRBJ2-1,TGTGCTAGCAGCACGGGACAGGGAAATGAGCAGTTCTTC,CASSTGQGNEQFF
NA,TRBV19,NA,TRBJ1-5,TGTGCCAGTAGCGGGACATTGGATCAGCCCCAGCATTTT,CASSGTLDQPQHF
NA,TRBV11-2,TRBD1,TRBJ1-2,TGTGCCAGCAGCTTAGAGAGGACAGGGTCGGATGGCTACACCTTC,CASSLERTGSDGYTF
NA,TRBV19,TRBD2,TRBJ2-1,TGTGCCAGTAGTAAAGGACTAGCGGCACCACAGCGCAATGAGCAGTTCTTC,CASSKGLAAPQRNEQFF
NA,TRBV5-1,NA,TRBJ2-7,TGCGCCAGCAGCTTGATGGCAGAGGGCTACGAGCAGTACTTC,CASSLMAEGYEQYF
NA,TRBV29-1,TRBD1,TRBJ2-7,TGCAGCGTTGAAGTCGGGACAGGGGTATACGAGCAGTACTTC,CSVEVGTGVYEQYF
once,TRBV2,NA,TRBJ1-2,TGTGCCAGCAAGGCCCAGGGACTGGATGGCTACACCTTC,CASKAQGLDGYTF
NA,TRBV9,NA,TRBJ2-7,TGTGCCAGCAGCGCCAGGCTACTAGGCGAGCAGTACTTC,CASSARLLGEQYF
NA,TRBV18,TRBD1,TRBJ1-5,TGTGCCAGCTCACCAGGGACAGGGTATCAGCCCCAGCATTTT,CASSPGTGYQPQHF
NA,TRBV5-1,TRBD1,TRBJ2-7,TGCGCCAGCAGCGAGGGGACAGGGGCCCCATCCTCCTACGAGCAGTACTTC,CASSEGTGAPSSYEQYF
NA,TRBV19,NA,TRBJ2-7,TGTGCCAGTAGGAAGTTCCAGGGGCCTAACTACGAGCAGTACTTC,CASRKFQGPNYEQYF
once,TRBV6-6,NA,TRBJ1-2,TGTGCCAGCAGTGGTAACAGGAGAACATCCTATGGCTACACCTTC,CASSGNRRTSYGYTF